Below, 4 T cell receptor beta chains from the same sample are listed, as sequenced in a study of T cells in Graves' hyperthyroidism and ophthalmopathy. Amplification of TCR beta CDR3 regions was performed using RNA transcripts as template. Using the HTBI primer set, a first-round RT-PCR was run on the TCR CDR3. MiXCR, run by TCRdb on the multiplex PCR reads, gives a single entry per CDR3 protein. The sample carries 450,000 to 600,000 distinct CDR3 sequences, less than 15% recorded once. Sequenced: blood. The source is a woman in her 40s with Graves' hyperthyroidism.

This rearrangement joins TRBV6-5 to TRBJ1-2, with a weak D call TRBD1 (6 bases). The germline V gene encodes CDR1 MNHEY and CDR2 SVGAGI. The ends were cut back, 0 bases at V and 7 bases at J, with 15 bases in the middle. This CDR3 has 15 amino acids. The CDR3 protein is CASSYSPGDGPGYTF. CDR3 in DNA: TGTGCCAGCAGTTACTCACCAGGGGACGGCCCTGGCTACACCTTC.

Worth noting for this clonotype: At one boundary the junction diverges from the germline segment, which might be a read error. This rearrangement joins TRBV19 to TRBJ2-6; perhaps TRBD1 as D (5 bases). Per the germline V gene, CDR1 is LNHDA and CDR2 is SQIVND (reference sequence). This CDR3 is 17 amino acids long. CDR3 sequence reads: CASSITSSRSGANALTF. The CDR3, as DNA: TGTGCCAGTAGTATAACATCTTCGCGCTCTGGGGCCAACGCCCTGACTTTC.

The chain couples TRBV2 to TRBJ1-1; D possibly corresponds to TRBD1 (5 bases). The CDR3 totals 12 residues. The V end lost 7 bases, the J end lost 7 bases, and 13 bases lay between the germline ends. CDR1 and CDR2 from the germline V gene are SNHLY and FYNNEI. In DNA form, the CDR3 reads TGTGCCAGCACCGCACAGGCTAATGAAGCTTTCTTT. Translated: CASTAQANEAFF. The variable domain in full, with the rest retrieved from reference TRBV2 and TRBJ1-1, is EPEVTQTPSHQVTQMGQEVILRCVPISNHLYFYWYRQILGQKVEFLVSFYNNEISEKSEIFDDQFSVERPDGSNFTLKIRSTKLEDSAMYFCASTAQANEAFFGQGTRLTVV.

As DNA, the CDR3 is TGTGCCAGCAGCCAAGAGGAGGAGAAACAAGAGACCCAGTACTTC. This gives the protein CASSQEEEKQETQYF. This chain connects TRBV3-1 to TRBJ2-5, with D tentatively TRBD2 (5 bases). Trimming left V 0 bases short and J 2 bases short, with 10 bases between. This CDR3 has 15 residues. CDR1 and CDR2 from the germline V gene are LGHDT and YNNKEL (reference sequence).